The entry below describes one TCR beta chain. Using a J-beta primer mix together with a sample-barcoded 5' primer, a second PCR was run for roughly 7 to 11 cycles. In TCRdb, the 5' RACE reads were re-called with MiXCR into one record per CDR3 protein. Of approximately 730,000 distinct CDR3 sequences in the sample, 40% to 45% were seen once. This entry is derived from a study of blood T cells in healthy people across ages. Germline assignment: CDR1 MGHRA and CDR2 YSYEKL. The CDR3 runs to 16 residues. Trimming cost V 1 base and J 0 bases, with 10 bases left between them. The genes are TRBV4-1 and TRBJ1-5; the D is unclear. This clonotype was obtained from an older woman in good health. Sequenced: blood. As DNA, the CDR3 is TGCGCCAGCAGCCAAGGCGGGAGCTATAGCAATCAGCCCCAGCATTTT. Encoded protein: CASSQGGSYSNQPQHF.